This T cell receptor beta chain was recorded in a study of T cells in Graves' hyperthyroidism and ophthalmopathy. The investigators amplified TCR beta CDR3 regions from RNA transcripts. The HTBI primer set drove a first-round RT-PCR of the TCR CDR3. TCRdb re-called the multiplex PCR reads through MiXCR, storing one row per CDR3 protein. The sample includes around 300,000 distinct CDR3 sequences, around 13% of them seen just once. This clonotype came up many times. The CDR3 has 13 residues. The V gene's germline CDR1 is LNHDA and CDR2 SQIVND (reference sequence). V was pared by 2 bases and J by 1 base, with 5 bases between.

The sequenced sample consisted of blood. V is TRBV19 and J is TRBJ1-1; no definite D call. This sequence was found in a woman in her thirties or forties with Graves' hyperthyroidism. The CDR3, as DNA: TGTGCCAGTAGTATAATGAGGAACACTGAAGCTTTCTTT. It encodes CASSIMRNTEAFF.